A selection of T cell receptor beta chains follows, all from one sample in a study of T-cell reconstitution after alpha-beta-depleted transplantation in children. Each CDR3 protein is one row after TCRdb ran MiXCR on the PCR reads. The sample holds 500,000 to 600,000 distinct CDR3 sequences; around 18% are singletons and the top ten take less than 4%. This specimen was PBMCs from the stem cell graft donor, taken from the stem cell graft. The receptors originated from a human donor who donated a stem cell graft to a child with acute lymphoblastic leukemia. Both conserved end residues are part of each CDR3. D genes are given only for firm matches. Size tells how often a clone was seen (once, few, many) or the class of an expanded clone, and some rows leave it out.

clone_size d_call j_call v_call cdr3_aa cdr3_nt
once - TRBJ2-2 TRBV11-2 CSSSPGGSGNTGELFF TGTTCCAGCAGCCCCGGGGGAAGCGGAAACACCGGGGAGCTGTTTTTT
- - TRBJ2-3 TRBV15 CATSRPGTDTQYF TGTGCCACCAGCAGACCAGGGACAGATACGCAGTATTTT
few TRBD1 TRBJ2-5 TRBV7-2 CASSRDRASQETQYF TGTGCCAGCAGCCGCGACAGGGCAAGCCAAGAGACCCAGTACTTC
- - TRBJ1-2 TRBV5-1 CASSLEGVGRHGYTF TGCGCCAGCAGCTTGGAGGGTGTGGGCAGACATGGCTACACCTTC
- - TRBJ2-1 TRBV10-1 CASSESLEPWNEQFF TGCGCCAGCAGTGAGTCATTGGAGCCCTGGAATGAGCAGTTCTTC
few - TRBJ1-1 TRBV12-3/TRBV12-4 CASSPWALITEAFF TGTGCCAGCAGTCCCTGGGCGTTGATCACTGAAGCTTTCTTT
few - TRBJ1-4 TRBV5-1 CASSFGNEKLFF TGCGCCAGCAGCTTCGGTAATGAAAAACTGTTTTTT
- TRBD1 TRBJ1-4 TRBV27 CASSPLSLQGAGEKLFF TGTGCCAGCAGTCCCCTATCACTTCAGGGGGCGGGTGAAAAACTGTTTTTT
many TRBD1 TRBJ2-5 TRBV18 CASSPAGQDHRETQYF TGTGCCAGCTCACCTGCCGGACAGGACCATCGGGAGACCCAGTACTTC
- - TRBJ1-1 TRBV5-1 CASSLVVSLNTEAFF TGCGCCAGCAGCTTGGTTGTCAGCTTGAACACTGAAGCTTTCTTT
many - TRBJ2-7 TRBV7-6 CASSLALRYEQYF TGTGCCAGCAGCTTAGCCCTCCGGTACGAGCAGTACTTC
- - TRBJ2-1 TRBV5-6 CASSLVADLSYNEQFF TGTGCCAGCAGCTTGGTAGCAGACCTCTCCTACAATGAGCAGTTCTTC
- TRBD1 TRBJ2-7 TRBV6-5 CASSYSLDRLREQYF TGTGCCAGCAGTTACTCCCTGGACAGGCTGAGGGAGCAGTACTTC
few - TRBJ2-7 TRBV4-1 CASSPEPDYEQYF TGCGCCAGCAGCCCAGAACCAGACTACGAGCAGTACTTC
- TRBD1 TRBJ1-4 TRBV11-2 CASSRDRHEKLFF TGTGCCAGCAGCCGGGACAGGCACGAAAAACTGTTTTTT
few TRBD1 TRBJ1-1 TRBV9 CASSAIGQGNTEAFF TGTGCCAGCAGCGCAATTGGACAGGGGAACACTGAAGCTTTCTTT
- TRBD2 TRBJ2-7 TRBV20-1 CSARDRTSDIYEQYF TGCAGTGCTAGAGACCGGACTAGCGATATCTACGAGCAGTACTTC
- - TRBJ2-7 TRBV5-1 CASRYDGSYEQYF TGCGCCAGCCGCTACGACGGCTCCTACGAGCAGTACTTC
few TRBD2 TRBJ2-2 TRBV7-9 CASSGRTSGYTGELFF TGTGCCAGCAGCGGCCGGACTAGCGGATACACCGGGGAGCTGTTTTTT
- - TRBJ1-5 TRBV6-5 CASSYSSGSNQPQHF TGTGCCAGCAGTTACTCCTCGGGGTCCAATCAGCCCCAGCATTTT